These 18 T cell receptor beta chains originate from one sample sequenced in a study of OX40 agonist ivuxolimab in advanced cancers. Libraries were prepared by immunoSEQ multiplex PCR; TCRdb keeps only in-frame clonotypes and omits some of them. The data show about 11,000 clones, roughly 79% seen once. This specimen consisted of CD4+ or CD8+ T cells sorted from blood, obtained in a trial of the OX40 agonist ivuxolimab. These TCRs come from an adult with an advanced solid tumor such as melanoma, head and neck, liver or kidney cancer.

The V gene is TRBV4-1, the J gene TRBJ2-7; perhaps TRBD1 as D (6 bases). CDR3 length equals 15 residues. With 2 bases removed from V and 6 bases from J, the gap between germline ends came to 17 bases. Germline CDR1 MGHRA, CDR2 YSYEKL. The CDR3 bases are TGCGCCAGCAGCCAAATAAGCGGTCTAGGGGGCGAGCAGTACTTC. Residues: CASSQISGLGGEQYF.

The J gene is TRBJ2-5, the V gene TRBV11-3; 10 nucleotides line up with TRBD2. Germline CDR1 reads SGHNT; CDR2 reads YENEEA. J was trimmed by 3 bases and V by 2 bases; bases with no gene match: 3. This CDR3 region has 15 residues. The CDR3: CASSLSGRAEETQYF. The CDR3 coding sequence is TGTGCCAGCAGCTTAAGCGGGAGGGCCGAAGAGACCCAGTACTTC.

This chain uses TRBV27 with TRBJ2-1; the match to TRBD2 covers 8 bases. Unmatched junction bases numbered 0, after V lost 2 bases and J lost 0 bases. This CDR3 region has 15 residues. Germline V gives CDR1 MNHEY, CDR2 SMNVEV (reference sequence). The chain's CDR3 is CASSLSGSSYNEQFF. In nucleotides, the CDR3 is TGTGCCAGCAGTTTAAGCGGGAGCTCCTACAATGAGCAGTTCTTC.

J is TRBJ2-7 and V is TRBV4-2; 9 nucleotides match TRBD1. The CDR3 is 13 amino acids. Per germline, CDR1 LGHNA and CDR2 YNFKEQ. The J segment lost 5 bases and the V segment lost 5 bases, leaving 4 bases of the junction unmatched. The CDR3 protein is CASSGTGSHEQYF. In nucleotides, the CDR3 is TGTGCCAGCAGCGGGACAGGGTCCCACGAGCAGTACTTC.

CDR3 DNA sequence: TGTGCCAGCAGTTACTCGAAGGCAGGGGGCAAAGAGACCCAGTACTTC. This encodes CASSYSKAGGKETQYF. The chain combines TRBV6-5 with TRBJ2-5, with 8 bases lining up with TRBD1. The V segment lost 0 bases and the J segment 3 bases; nucleotides outside the gene matches: 6. The CDR3 runs 16 residues. Per germline, CDR1 MNHEY and CDR2 SVGAGI.

This clone is categorized as medium-sized (0.01 to 0.1%). The V call is TRBV18, the J call TRBJ1-1, with TRBD1 matching 7 bases. After removal of 2 bases from V and 6 bases from J, the junction contained 6 bases not matched to a gene. This CDR3 contains 14 residues. Looked up from germline, CDR1 is KGHSH and CDR2 is LQKENI. CDR3 region: CASSPGGGWAEAFF. CDR3 nucleotide sequence: TGTGCCAGCTCACCAGGAGGGGGCTGGGCTGAAGCTTTCTTT. The whole variable domain, remainder taken from reference TRBV18 and TRBJ1-1, is NAGVMQNPRHLVRRRGQEARLRCSPMKGHSHVYWYRQLPEEGLKFMVYLQKENIIDESGMPKERFSAEFPKEGPSILRIQQVVRGDSAAYFCASSPGGGWAEAFFGQGTRLTVV.

The V and J genes are TRBV5-1 and TRBJ2-1; no clear D. V was trimmed by 5 bases and J by 7 bases, leaving 1 base between them. This CDR3 is 9 amino acids long. Germline V CDR1 and CDR2: SGHRS, YFSETQ. As DNA, the CDR3 is TGCGCCAGCAGGAATGAGCAGTTCTTC. This translates into CASRNEQFF.

The V gene is TRBV10-1, the J gene TRBJ2-5; D uncertain. Germline values: CDR1 WNHNN, CDR2 SYGVQD (reference sequence). V lost 3 bases and J 1 base, leaving 6 bases between the germline ends. The CDR3 covers 13 residues. For the CDR3, the DNA is TGCGCCAGCAGTGAAGGAAGCCAAGAGACCCAGTACTTC. This sequence encodes CASSEGSQETQYF.

The chain is built from TRBV19 and TRBJ2-7; TRBD2 aligns across 7 bases. The CDR3 length is 13 residues. Trimming took 4 bases from V and 5 from J; bases not matched to a gene: 5. CDR1 is LNHDA and CDR2 is SQIVND in the germline V gene (reference sequence). The CDR3 here is CASSTGEGNEQYF. CDR3 DNA sequence: TGTGCCAGTAGTACTGGGGAGGGAAACGAGCAGTACTTC.

This clone was recorded a few times. This chain joins TRBV11-2 and TRBJ1-1; D may be TRBD1 (5 bases). The CDR3 is 14 amino acids. The germline V gene has CDR1 SGHAT and CDR2 FQNNGV. V lost 3 bases, J lost 1 base, and 9 bases lay in between. CDR3 amino acids: CASSFGGWNTEAFF. CDR3 bases: TGTGCCAGCAGCTTCGGGGGATGGAACACTGAAGCTTTCTTT.

The chain employs TRBV6-4 and TRBJ2-3; 10 bases map to TRBD2. Trimming cost V 3 bases and J 3 bases; bases outside gene matches: 9. This CDR3 has 17 amino acids. From germline, CDR1 is MRHNA and CDR2 SNTAGT. The CDR3 sequence: CASSESELAGGTDTQYF. CDR3 sequence (DNA): TGTGCCAGCAGTGAGTCGGAATTAGCGGGAGGAACAGATACGCAGTATTTT.

The chain couples TRBV6-6 to TRBJ2-1, with D uncertain. The CDR3 is 13 amino acids. V was shortened by 3 bases and J by 6 bases, with 9 bases between the two germline ends. Germline lookup yields CDR1 MNHNY and CDR2 SVGAGI (reference sequence). The CDR3: CASSYGRLNEQFF. Written as DNA, the CDR3 is TGTGCCAGCAGTTATGGGCGGCTCAATGAGCAGTTCTTC.

V usage is TRBV11-2 and J usage is TRBJ1-2; the D is unclear. This CDR3 comprises 11 residues. Trimming removed 3 bases from V and 7 bases from J, with 6 bases in between. Germline V gene sequence: CDR1 SGHAT, CDR2 FQNNGV. The DNA for the CDR3 is TGTGCCAGCAGCTTGGGAGCTGGCTACACCTTC. It yields the protein CASSLGAGYTF.

This clone was detected a few times. V and J are TRBV9 and TRBJ2-7, with D perhaps being TRBD1 or TRBD2 (6 bases each). CDR1 and CDR2 from the germline V gene are SGDLS and YYNGEE. Trimming removed 3 bases at V and 5 bases at J, with 18 bases between. The CDR3 contains 15 residues. The CDR3 nucleotides are TGTGCCAGCAGCGGGCAACAGGGACTCGTCAACGAGCAGTACTTC. The encoded protein is CASSGQQGLVNEQYF.

This clone was picked up a small number of times. V gene TRBV4-2 combines with J gene TRBJ1-2; D gene uncertain. The CDR3 is 15 amino acids. V lost 0 bases and J 7 bases, leaving 15 bases between the germline ends. Germline CDR1 is LGHNA and CDR2 is YNFKEQ. CDR3 amino acids: CASSQEIPVPGGYTF. The CDR3, as DNA: TGTGCCAGCAGCCAAGAGATTCCGGTTCCCGGTGGCTACACCTTC.

This rearrangement joins TRBV5-1 to TRBJ1-3; the D gene is possibly TRBD1 (5 bases). The CDR3 consists of 14 residues. Per germline, CDR1 SGHRS and CDR2 YFSETQ. The V end lost 4 bases, the J end lost 8 bases, and 16 bases lay between the germline ends. CDR3 nucleotide sequence: TGCGCCAGCAGCCCCGAGGCAGGAGGGGACACCATATATTTT. Encoded protein: CASSPEAGGDTIYF.

The gene calls are TRBV9 and TRBJ1-2; TRBD1 might be the D (5 bases). CDR1 is SGDLS and CDR2 is YYNGEE in the germline V gene. Deletions cut 0 bases from V and 2 bases from J, with 11 bases between. The CDR3 extends over 15 amino acids. The DNA of the CDR3 is TGTGCCAGCAGCGTAGCTGAGACAGTCAACTATGGCTACACCTTC. Its translation is CASSVAETVNYGYTF.

V is TRBV7-3 and J is TRBJ2-5; D may be TRBD2 (6 bases). TRBJ2-7 matches the DNA end more closely, so the J call is doubtful. The CDR3 is 14 residues long. Germline loops: CDR1 SGHTA, CDR2 FQGTGA. The CDR3 DNA reads as TGTGCCAGCAGCTTAGGGGACTCCAGCTACGAGCAGTACTTC. Translated, it gives CASSLGDSSYEQYF.